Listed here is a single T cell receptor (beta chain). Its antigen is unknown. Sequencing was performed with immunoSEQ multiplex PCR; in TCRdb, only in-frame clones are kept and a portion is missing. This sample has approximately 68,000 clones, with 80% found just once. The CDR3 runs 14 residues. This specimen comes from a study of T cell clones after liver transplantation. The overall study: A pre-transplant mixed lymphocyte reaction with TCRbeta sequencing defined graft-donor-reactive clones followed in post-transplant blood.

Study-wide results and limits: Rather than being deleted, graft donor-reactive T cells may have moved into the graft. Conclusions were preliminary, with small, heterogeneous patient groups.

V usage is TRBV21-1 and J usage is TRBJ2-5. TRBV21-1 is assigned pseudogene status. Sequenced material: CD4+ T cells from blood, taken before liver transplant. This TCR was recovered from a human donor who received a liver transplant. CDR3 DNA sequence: TGTGCCAGCAGCAAAGACAGGCCGAGGGGGACCCAGTACTTC. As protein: CASSKDRPRGTQYF.